Reported below is one T cell receptor beta chain. Exclusions: uncontrolled infection, other autoimmune disease, pregnancy, lactation. Each 10 ml fresh peripheral blood draw supplied the PBMCs. Germline V gene data show CDR1 as DFQATT and CDR2 as SNEGSKA (reference sequence). The CDR3 contains 11 residues. Deletions cut 5 bases from V and 5 bases from J, with 9 bases between. Amplification of TCR beta CDR3 regions used RNA as the template. Using the HTBI primer set, a first-round RT-PCR was run on the TCR CDR3. Each CDR3 protein is one row after TCRdb ran MiXCR on the multiplex PCR reads. The top ten hold 15% to 18% of the sample, which has more than 550,000 distinct CDR3 sequences, around a sixth seen once. The data are from a study of T cells in Graves' hyperthyroidism and ophthalmopathy.

The clonotype was recovered from a man aged 50 or older with Graves' hyperthyroidism. V usage is TRBV20-1 and J usage is TRBJ2-5; D is perhaps TRBD1 (6 bases). The specimen sequenced was blood. The CDR3 DNA reads TGCAGTGCTGGACAGCCTGAGACCCAGTACTTC. Its translation: CSAGQPETQYF.